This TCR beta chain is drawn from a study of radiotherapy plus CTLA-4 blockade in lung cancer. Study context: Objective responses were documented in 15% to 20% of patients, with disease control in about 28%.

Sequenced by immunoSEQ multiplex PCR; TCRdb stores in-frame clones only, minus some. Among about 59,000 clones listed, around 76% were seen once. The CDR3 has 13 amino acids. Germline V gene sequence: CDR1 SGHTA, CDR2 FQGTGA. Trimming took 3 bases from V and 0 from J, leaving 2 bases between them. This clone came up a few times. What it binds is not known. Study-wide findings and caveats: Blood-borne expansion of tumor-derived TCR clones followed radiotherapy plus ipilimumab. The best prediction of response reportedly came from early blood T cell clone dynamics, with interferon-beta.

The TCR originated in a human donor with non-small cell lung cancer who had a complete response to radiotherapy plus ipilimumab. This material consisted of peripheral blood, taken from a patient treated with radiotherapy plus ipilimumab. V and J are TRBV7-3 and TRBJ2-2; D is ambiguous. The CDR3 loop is CASSFSNTGELFF. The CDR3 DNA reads TGTGCCAGCAGCTTCTCGAACACCGGGGAGCTGTTTTTT.